A single sample is the source of the 4 T cell receptor beta chains below, sequenced in a study of Tregs in tolerant kidney transplant recipients. Only in-frame clones appear in the TCRdb table, and some are missing; sequencing was by immunoSEQ multiplex PCR. The sample holds 35,000 to 55,000 clones, about 90% seen once. Source material: Tregs from blood. Source of these receptors: a human donor in good health.

The genes are TRBV11-3 and TRBJ2-3, with 11 bases aligning to TRBD2. This CDR3 has 16 amino acids. J gave up 5 bases and V 1 base, and 5 bases lay outside the gene matches. Germline V gene data show CDR1 as SGHNT and CDR2 as YENEEA. The CDR3 loop reads CASSLGLAGGKDTQYF. In DNA form, the CDR3 reads TGTGCCAGCAGCTTAGGGCTAGCGGGGGGAAAAGATACGCAGTATTTT. Full variable domain (missing parts from reference TRBV11-3 and TRBJ2-3): EAGVVQSPRYKIIEKKQPVAFWCNPISGHNTLYWYLQNLGQGPELLIRYENEEAVDDSQLPKDRFSAERLKGVDSTLKIQPAELGDSAVYLCASSLGLAGGKDTQYFGPGTRLTVL.

The CDR3 sequence is CAWSLAASQPQHF. The CDR3 DNA reads as TGTGCCTGGAGTCTAGCCGCAAGTCAGCCCCAGCATTTT. This chain connects TRBV30 to TRBJ1-5; D not certain. V lost 2 bases to trimming and J lost 6 bases, with 11 bases between them. Germline-derived CDR1 and CDR2 are GTSNPN and SVGIG (reference sequence). The CDR3 covers 13 residues.

This chain uses TRBV7-3 with TRBJ2-2, with unresolved D. The CDR3 extends over 13 amino acids. Deletions cut 5 bases from V and 9 bases from J, with 13 bases between. Germline CDR1 SGHTA, CDR2 FQGTGA. CDR3 bases: TGTGCCAGCAGCCCACCGGACGGAAGGGAGCTGTTTTTT. Its translation is CASSPPDGRELFF.

The chain's CDR3 is CASSPILAGLDGGYTF. The CDR3 bases are TGTGCCAGCTCACCTATACTAGCTGGGCTAGATGGAGGCTACACCTTC. The rearrangement uses TRBV18 and TRBJ1-2; D unclear. The CDR3 runs to 16 residues. V was pared by 3 bases and J by 8 bases, with 22 bases between. CDR1 KGHSH and CDR2 LQKENI come from the germline V gene.